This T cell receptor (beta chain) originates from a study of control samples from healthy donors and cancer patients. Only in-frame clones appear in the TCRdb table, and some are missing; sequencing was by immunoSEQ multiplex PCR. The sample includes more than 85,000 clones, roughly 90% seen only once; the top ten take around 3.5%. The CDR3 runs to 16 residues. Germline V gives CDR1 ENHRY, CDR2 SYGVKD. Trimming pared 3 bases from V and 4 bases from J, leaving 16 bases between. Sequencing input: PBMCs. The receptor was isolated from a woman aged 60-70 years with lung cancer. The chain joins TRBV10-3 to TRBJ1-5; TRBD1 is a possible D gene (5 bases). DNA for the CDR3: TGTGCCATCAGTGATGGGCAGGGAGGGGTGAATCAGCCCCAGCATTTT. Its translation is CAISDGQGGVNQPQHF.